Shown below are 8 T cell receptor beta chains from a single sample sequenced in a study of early T cells in non-severe SARS-CoV-2 infection (dated by TCRdb to 2020 to 2023). The receptor library was made with 5' RACE. Instrument used: NextSeq 500. The public sequencing data were trimmed at Q25 with fastp and processed into clonotypes with MiXCR by TCRdb, which kept only in-frame beta chains. CDR3 protein sequences are deduplicated, and each keeps its most common genes and DNA. The sample profile shows around 77,000 distinct CDR3 sequences; 10% of them were found once. The top ten clonotypes cover roughly 7.5% of the sample. The sequences come from whole blood, collected at baseline. Receptor source: an adult who was a healthcare worker with PCR-confirmed SARS-CoV-2 infection or an uninfected control (not recorded which).

The CDR3 is CSVERLRGPLGNEQFF. In DNA, the CDR3 is TGCAGCGTTGAGCGGTTACGGGGGCCCCTCGGGAATGAGCAGTTCTTC. V is TRBV29-1 and J is TRBJ2-1, with D tentatively TRBD1 or TRBD2 (6 bases each). Looked up from germline, CDR1 is SQVTM and CDR2 is ANQGSEA. CDR3 size: 16 residues. The V and J ends lost 3 bases and 7 bases respectively, with 22 bases between them.

This clonotype appeared once. The V gene is TRBV20-1, the J gene TRBJ1-4; a possible D gene is TRBD1 (6 bases). CDR1 DFQATT and CDR2 SNEGSKA come from the germline V gene (reference sequence). Trimming removed 5 bases at V and 3 bases at J, with 22 bases between. The length of the CDR3 is 17 residues. In nucleotides, the CDR3 is TGCAGTGCTGACCGGTACAGGGAAGAAACGGCTAATGAAAAACTGTTTTTT. Protein: CSADRYREETANEKLFF.

CDR3 coding DNA: TGTGCCAGCAAGGGGTTGCGAAATTCACCCCTCCACTTT. Its protein is CASKGLRNSPLHF. The gene calls are TRBV2 and TRBJ1-6, with D possibly TRBD1 on 5 matching bases. The CDR3 contains 13 residues. V was shortened by 7 bases and J by 7 bases, with 11 bases between the two germline ends. Germline lookup yields CDR1 SNHLY and CDR2 FYNNEI.

This clonotype occurred a few times. The V gene is TRBV6-5, the J gene TRBJ2-1; a possible D gene is TRBD2 (5 bases). Germline CDR1 MNHEY, CDR2 SVGAGI. V shed 0 bases and J shed 9 bases, with 9 bases lying between them. This CDR3 comprises 13 residues. CDR3 DNA sequence: TGTGCCAGCAGTTACTCCGGCCGGGGTGAGCAGTTCTTC. This sequence encodes CASSYSGRGEQFF.

Comment on this clonotype: Just one base apart from a much larger clone, this may be a read error. The rearrangement joins TRBV7-2 to TRBJ2-7; D remains unclear. Germline CDR1 is SGHTA and CDR2 is FQGNSA. The CDR3 spans 12 residues. This CDR3 is CASSLARYEQCF. CDR3 coding DNA: TGTGCCAGCAGCTTAGCGCGGTACGAGCAGTGCTTC. The full variable domain, its missing parts supplied by reference TRBV7-2 and TRBJ2-7, is GAGVSQSPSNKVTEKGKDVELRCDPISGHTALYWYRQSLGQGLEFLIYFQGNSAPDKSGLPSDRFSAERTGGSVSTLTIQRTQQEDSAVYLCASSLARYEQCFGPGTRLTVT.

J is TRBJ1-5 and V is TRBV19; D ambiguous. Germline loops: CDR1 LNHDA, CDR2 SQIVND (reference sequence). The germline V and J ends were trimmed by 2 bases and 5 bases, with 10 bases remaining between them. The CDR3 has 14 residues. The CDR3 protein is CASSILLSYQPQHF. The CDR3 DNA sequence: TGTGCCAGTAGTATACTACTGAGCTATCAGCCCCAGCATTTT.

The chain combines TRBV9 with TRBJ2-7; a weak D match, TRBD2 (5 bases). This CDR3 is 15 amino acids long. Germline-derived CDR1 and CDR2 are SGDLS and YYNGEE. Trimming cost V 0 bases and J 5 bases, with 15 bases left between them. The CDR3, as DNA: TGTGCCAGCAGCGTAGCCGGACGGAGGAAGGACGAGCAGTACTTC. Its translation: CASSVAGRRKDEQYF.

This clonotype has just a few counts. The chain recombines TRBV29-1 with TRBJ2-5, with D tentatively TRBD1 or TRBD2 (5 bases each). Looked up from germline, CDR1 is SQVTM and CDR2 is ANQGSEA. Trimming pared 6 bases from V and 0 bases from J, leaving 8 bases between. The CDR3 sequence is 12 residues long. The CDR3: CSVGVDQETQYF. Written as DNA, the CDR3 is TGCAGCGTGGGGGTAGACCAAGAGACCCAGTACTTC.